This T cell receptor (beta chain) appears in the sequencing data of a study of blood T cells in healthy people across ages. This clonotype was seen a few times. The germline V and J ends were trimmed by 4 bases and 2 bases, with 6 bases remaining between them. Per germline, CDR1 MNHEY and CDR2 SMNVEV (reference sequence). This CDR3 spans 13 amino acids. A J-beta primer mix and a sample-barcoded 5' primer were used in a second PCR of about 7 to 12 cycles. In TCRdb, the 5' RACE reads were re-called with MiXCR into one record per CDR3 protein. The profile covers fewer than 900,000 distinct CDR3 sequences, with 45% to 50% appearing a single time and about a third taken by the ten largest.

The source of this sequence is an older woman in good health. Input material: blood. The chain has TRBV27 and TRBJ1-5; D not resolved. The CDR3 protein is CASSSFGNQPQHF. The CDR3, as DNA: TGTGCCAGCAGTTCGTTTGGCAATCAGCCCCAGCATTTT.